These 9 T cell receptor beta chains were all obtained from the same sample, sequenced in a study of cytomegalovirus exposure and HLA in healthy donors. PCR employed 60 Vbeta and 13 Jbeta primers. Using immunoSEQ multiplex PCR, the repertoire was profiled, and TCRdb retains in-frame clones only, with some absent. The profile shows 95,000 to 150,000 clones, 60% to 85% of them singletons. Sequencing used PBMCs. Source of these receptors: a middle-aged woman in good health and CMV-seropositive.

V is TRBV20-1 and J is TRBJ1-1; D remains unclear. Between the trimmed V and J ends, which lost 6 bases and 3 bases, there was a span of 8 bases. This CDR3 spans 11 amino acids. Germline V gene sequence: CDR1 DFQATT, CDR2 SNEGSKA (reference sequence). The CDR3 here is CSAREDTEAFF. The CDR3 bases are TGCAGTGCGAGGGAAGACACTGAAGCTTTCTTT.

This chain uses TRBV5-8 with TRBJ2-5; 7 bases map to TRBD2. This CDR3 comprises 17 residues. The germline V gene encodes CDR1 SGHTS and CDR2 YDEGEE. Losses at the gene ends were 5 bases for V and 4 bases for J; bases not matched to a gene: 17. CDR3 amino acids: CASSGVPAGVARETQYF. The DNA of the CDR3 is TGTGCCAGCAGTGGTGTTCCTGCGGGGGTGGCCAGAGAGACCCAGTACTTC.

This chain connects TRBV29-1 to TRBJ2-5; D perhaps matches TRBD1 (6 bases). The CDR3 covers 12 residues. Germline V gene sequence: CDR1 SQVTM, CDR2 ANQGSEA. V was cut by 7 bases and J by 4 bases, with 13 bases left in between. As DNA, the CDR3 is TGCAGCGAGCCAATCAGGGGAGAGACCCAGTACTTC. Residues: CSEPIRGETQYF.

The rearrangement links TRBV18 to TRBJ1-4, with a possible D match to TRBD1 (6 bases). CDR3 length equals 15 residues. CDR1 is KGHSH, CDR2 LQKENI, per germline. Between the trimmed V and J ends, which lost 5 bases and 3 bases, there was a span of 13 bases. This chain's CDR3 is CASSSTGRANEKLFF. The CDR3 DNA sequence: TGTGCCAGCTCATCAACAGGGCGGGCTAATGAAAAACTGTTTTTT.

The chain uses TRBV2 and TRBJ1-4, with 8 bases lining up with TRBD1. Germline V lookup: CDR1 SNHLY, CDR2 FYNNEI. The V gene end was trimmed by 5 bases and the J gene end by 10 bases; junction bases not matched to a gene: 3. This CDR3 is 12 amino acids long. CDR3 amino acids: CASSTDRGKLFF. As DNA, the CDR3 is TGTGCCAGCAGTACAGACAGGGGAAAACTGTTTTTT.

This clone was seen only a few times. The gene calls are TRBV19 and TRBJ1-6, with no clear D. This CDR3 contains 15 residues. The ends were cut back, 0 bases at V and 9 bases at J, with 12 bases in the middle. CDR1 LNHDA and CDR2 SQIVND come from the germline V gene (reference sequence). The CDR3 spells CASSIDSPRGSPLHF. DNA for the CDR3: TGTGCCAGTAGTATAGACAGTCCCCGGGGTTCACCCCTCCACTTT.

This clone was observed once. The rearrangement joins TRBV5-5 to TRBJ2-7, with D perhaps matching TRBD2 (6 bases). V dropped 4 bases and J dropped 4 bases, with 18 bases sitting between them. This CDR3 is 15 amino acids long. Per the germline V gene, CDR1 is SGHKS and CDR2 is YYEKEE (reference sequence). This CDR3 is CASSPGGARRYEQYF. The CDR3 coding sequence is TGTGCCAGCAGCCCCGGGGGAGCCAGGAGGTACGAGCAGTACTTC.

V gene TRBV9 combines with J gene TRBJ1-2, with 7 bases matching TRBD1. Germline CDR1 and CDR2: SGDLS and YYNGEE. Germline trimming cut 4 bases from V and 5 bases from J; bases unmatched to any gene: 11. The CDR3 totals 15 residues. This CDR3 reads CASSSRDSWFYGYTF. CDR3 in DNA: TGTGCCAGCAGCTCCCGGGACAGCTGGTTTTATGGCTACACCTTC.

This clone was observed a handful of times. The chain joins TRBV27 to TRBJ2-1; 8 bases line up with TRBD2. Looked up from germline, CDR1 is MNHEY and CDR2 is SMNVEV (reference sequence). J was trimmed by 3 bases and V by 4 bases; bases with no gene match: 14. The CDR3 has 18 amino acids. The CDR3 reads CASSWKGSGTRGYNEQFF. The CDR3 region has the DNA TGTGCCAGCAGTTGGAAAGGGAGCGGGACTAGGGGCTACAATGAGCAGTTCTTC.